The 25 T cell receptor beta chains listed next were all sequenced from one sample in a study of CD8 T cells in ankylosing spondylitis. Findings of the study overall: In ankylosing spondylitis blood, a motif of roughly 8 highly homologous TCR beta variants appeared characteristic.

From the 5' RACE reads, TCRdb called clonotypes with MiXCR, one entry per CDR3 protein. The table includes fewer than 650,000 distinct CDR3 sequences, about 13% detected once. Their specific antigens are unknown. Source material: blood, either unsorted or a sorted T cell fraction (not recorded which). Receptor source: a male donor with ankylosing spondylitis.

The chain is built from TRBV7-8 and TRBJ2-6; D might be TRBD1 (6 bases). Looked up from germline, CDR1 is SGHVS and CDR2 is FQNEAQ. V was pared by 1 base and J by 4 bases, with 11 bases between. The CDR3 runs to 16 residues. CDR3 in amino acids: CASSLESGVGANVLTF. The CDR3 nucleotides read TGTGCCAGCAGCTTAGAGTCAGGGGTCGGGGCCAACGTCCTGACTTTC.

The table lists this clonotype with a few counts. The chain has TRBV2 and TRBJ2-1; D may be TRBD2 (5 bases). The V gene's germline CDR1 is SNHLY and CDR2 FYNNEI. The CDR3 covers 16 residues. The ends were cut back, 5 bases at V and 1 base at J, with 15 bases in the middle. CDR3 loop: CASSPSSRISYNEQFF. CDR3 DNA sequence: TGTGCCAGCAGTCCCTCTAGCAGAATATCCTACAATGAGCAGTTCTTC. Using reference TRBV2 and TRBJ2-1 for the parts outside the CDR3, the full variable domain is EPEVTQTPSHQVTQMGQEVILRCVPISNHLYFYWYRQILGQKVEFLVSFYNNEISEKSEIFDDQFSVERPDGSNFTLKIRSTKLEDSAMYFCASSPSSRISYNEQFFGPGTRLTVL.

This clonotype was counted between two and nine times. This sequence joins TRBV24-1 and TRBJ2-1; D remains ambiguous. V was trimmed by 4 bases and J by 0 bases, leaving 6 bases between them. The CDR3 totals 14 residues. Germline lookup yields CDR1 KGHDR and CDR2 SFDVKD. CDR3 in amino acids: CATSDRSSYNEQFF. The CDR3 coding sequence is TGTGCCACCAGTGACAGGTCCTCCTACAATGAGCAGTTCTTC.

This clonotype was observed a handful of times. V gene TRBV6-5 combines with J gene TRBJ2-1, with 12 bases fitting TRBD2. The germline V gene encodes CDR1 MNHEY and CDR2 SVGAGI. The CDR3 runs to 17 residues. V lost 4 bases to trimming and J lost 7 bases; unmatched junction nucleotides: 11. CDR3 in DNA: TGTGCCAGCAGTTCGACTAGCGGGAGACGGTTTCGGAATGAGCAGTTCTTC. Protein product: CASSSTSGRRFRNEQFF.

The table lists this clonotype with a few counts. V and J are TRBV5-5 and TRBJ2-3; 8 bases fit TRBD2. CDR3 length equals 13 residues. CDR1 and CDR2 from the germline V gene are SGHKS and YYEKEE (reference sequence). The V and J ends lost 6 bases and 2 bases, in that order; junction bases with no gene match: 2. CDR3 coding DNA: TGTGCCAGCAAAGGACTAGCCACAGATACGCAGTATTTT. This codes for CASKGLATDTQYF.

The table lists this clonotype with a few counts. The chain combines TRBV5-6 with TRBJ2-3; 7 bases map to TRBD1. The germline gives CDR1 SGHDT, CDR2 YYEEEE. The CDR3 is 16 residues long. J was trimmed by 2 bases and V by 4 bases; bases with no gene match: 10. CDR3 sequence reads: CASSPATGLYTDTQYF. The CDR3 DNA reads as TGTGCCAGCAGCCCCGCGACAGGGTTGTACACAGATACGCAGTATTTT. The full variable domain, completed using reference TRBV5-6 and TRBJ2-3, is DAGVTQSPTHLIKTRGQQVTLRCSPKSGHDTVSWYQQALGQGPQFIFQYYEEEERQRGNFPDRFSGHQFPNYSSELNVNALLLGDSALYLCASSPATGLYTDTQYFGPGTRLTVL.

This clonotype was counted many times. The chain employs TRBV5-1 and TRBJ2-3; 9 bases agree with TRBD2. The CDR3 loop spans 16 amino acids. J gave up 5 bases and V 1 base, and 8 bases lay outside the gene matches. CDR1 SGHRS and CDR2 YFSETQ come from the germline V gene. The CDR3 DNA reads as TGCGCCAGCAGCTTGTATGCGGGAGGGCCAGGAGATACGCAGTATTTT. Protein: CASSLYAGGPGDTQYF.

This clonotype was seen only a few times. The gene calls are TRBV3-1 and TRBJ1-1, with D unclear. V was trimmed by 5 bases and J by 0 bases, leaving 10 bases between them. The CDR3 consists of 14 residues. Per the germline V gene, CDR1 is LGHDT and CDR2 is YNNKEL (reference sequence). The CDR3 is CASSNTVMNTEAFF. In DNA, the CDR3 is TGTGCCAGCAGCAATACAGTAATGAACACTGAAGCTTTCTTT.

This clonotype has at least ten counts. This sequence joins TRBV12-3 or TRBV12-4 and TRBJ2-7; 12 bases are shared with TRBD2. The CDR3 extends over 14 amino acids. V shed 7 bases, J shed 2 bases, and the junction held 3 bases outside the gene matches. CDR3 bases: TGTGCCAGCACCCTAGCGGGAGGGCCCTACGAGCAGTACTTC. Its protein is CASTLAGGPYEQYF.

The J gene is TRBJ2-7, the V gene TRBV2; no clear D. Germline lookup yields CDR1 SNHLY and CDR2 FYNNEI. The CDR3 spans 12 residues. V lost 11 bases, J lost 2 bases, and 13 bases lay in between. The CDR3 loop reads CAGALVPYEQYF. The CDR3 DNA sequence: TGTGCCGGAGCCCTCGTTCCCTACGAGCAGTACTTC.

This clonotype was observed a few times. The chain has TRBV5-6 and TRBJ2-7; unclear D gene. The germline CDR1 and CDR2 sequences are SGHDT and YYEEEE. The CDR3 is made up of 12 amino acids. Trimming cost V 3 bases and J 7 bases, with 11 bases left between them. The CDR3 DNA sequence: TGTGCCAGCAGCTCCGTGGATGGTGAGCAGTACTTC. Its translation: CASSSVDGEQYF.

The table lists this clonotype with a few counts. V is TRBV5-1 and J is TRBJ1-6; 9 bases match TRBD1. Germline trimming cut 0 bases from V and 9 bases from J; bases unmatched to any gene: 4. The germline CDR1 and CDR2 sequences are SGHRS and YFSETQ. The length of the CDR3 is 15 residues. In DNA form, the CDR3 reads TGCGCCAGCAGCTTGGCCAGGACAGGGGTTTCACCCCTCCACTTT. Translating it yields CASSLARTGVSPLHF.

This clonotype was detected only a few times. The CDR3 loop is CASRLAGNTDTQYF. The CDR3 DNA sequence: TGTGCCAGTCGACTAGCGGGAAACACAGATACGCAGTATTTT. The chain uses TRBV2 and TRBJ2-3; 11 positions match TRBD2. The V segment lost 9 bases and the J segment 2 bases; nucleotides outside the gene matches: 4. This CDR3 contains 14 residues. The germline CDR1 and CDR2 sequences are SNHLY and FYNNEI.

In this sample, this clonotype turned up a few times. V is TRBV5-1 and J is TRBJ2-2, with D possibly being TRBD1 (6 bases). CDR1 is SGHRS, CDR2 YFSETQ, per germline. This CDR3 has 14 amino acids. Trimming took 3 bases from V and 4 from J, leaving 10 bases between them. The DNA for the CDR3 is TGCGCCAGCAGCTACACGACAGGCACCGGGGAGCTGTTTTTT. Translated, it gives CASSYTTGTGELFF.

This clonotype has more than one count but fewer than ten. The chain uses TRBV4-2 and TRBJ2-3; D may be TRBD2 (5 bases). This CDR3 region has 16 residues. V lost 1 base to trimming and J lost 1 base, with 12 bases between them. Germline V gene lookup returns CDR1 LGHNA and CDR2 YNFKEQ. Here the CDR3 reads CASSQGGGGGTDTQYF. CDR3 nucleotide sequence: TGTGCCAGCAGCCAAGGAGGAGGTGGCGGCACAGATACGCAGTATTTT.

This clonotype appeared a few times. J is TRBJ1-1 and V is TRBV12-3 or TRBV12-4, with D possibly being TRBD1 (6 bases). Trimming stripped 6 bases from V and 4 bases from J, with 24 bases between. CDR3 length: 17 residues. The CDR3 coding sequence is TGTGCCAGCAGCCAAGCACTGGGGGGCGTAGGCGGCACTGAAGCTTTCTTT. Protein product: CASSQALGGVGGTEAFF.

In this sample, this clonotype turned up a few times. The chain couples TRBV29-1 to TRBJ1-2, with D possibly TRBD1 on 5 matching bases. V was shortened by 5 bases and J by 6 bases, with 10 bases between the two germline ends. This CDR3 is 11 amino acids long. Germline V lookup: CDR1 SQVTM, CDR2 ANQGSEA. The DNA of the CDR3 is TGCAGCGTTAACCGGGGCGATGGCTACACCTTC. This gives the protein CSVNRGDGYTF. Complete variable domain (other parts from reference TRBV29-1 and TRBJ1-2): SAVISQKPSRDICQRGTSLTIQCQVDSQVTMMFWYRQQPGQSLTLIATANQGSEATYESGFVIDKFPISRPNLTFSTLTVSNMSPEDSSIYLCSVNRGDGYTFGSGTRLTVV.

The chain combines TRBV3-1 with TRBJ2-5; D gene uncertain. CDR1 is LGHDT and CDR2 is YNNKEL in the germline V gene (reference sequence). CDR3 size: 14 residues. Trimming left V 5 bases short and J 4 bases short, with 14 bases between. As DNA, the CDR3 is TGTGCCAGCAGCTCACGACAAAAATCAGAGACCCAGTACTTC. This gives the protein CASSSRQKSETQYF.

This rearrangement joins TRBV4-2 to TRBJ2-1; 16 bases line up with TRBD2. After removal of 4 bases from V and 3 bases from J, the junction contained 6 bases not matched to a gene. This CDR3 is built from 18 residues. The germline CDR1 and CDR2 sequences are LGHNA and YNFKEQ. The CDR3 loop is CASSPGLAGGPRYNEQFF. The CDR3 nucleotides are TGTGCCAGCAGCCCGGGACTAGCGGGAGGGCCCCGCTACAATGAGCAGTTCTTC.

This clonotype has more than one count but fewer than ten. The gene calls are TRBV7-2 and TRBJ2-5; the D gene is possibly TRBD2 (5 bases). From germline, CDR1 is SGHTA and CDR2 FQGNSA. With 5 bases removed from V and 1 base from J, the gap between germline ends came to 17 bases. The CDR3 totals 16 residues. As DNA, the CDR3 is TGTGCCAGCAGCCCCGGTATGCTAGCCTTCCAAGAGACCCAGTACTTC. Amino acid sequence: CASSPGMLAFQETQYF. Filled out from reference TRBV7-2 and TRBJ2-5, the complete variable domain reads GAGVSQSPSNKVTEKGKDVELRCDPISGHTALYWYRQSLGQGLEFLIYFQGNSAPDKSGLPSDRFSAERTGGSVSTLTIQRTQQEDSAVYLCASSPGMLAFQETQYFGPGTRLLVL.

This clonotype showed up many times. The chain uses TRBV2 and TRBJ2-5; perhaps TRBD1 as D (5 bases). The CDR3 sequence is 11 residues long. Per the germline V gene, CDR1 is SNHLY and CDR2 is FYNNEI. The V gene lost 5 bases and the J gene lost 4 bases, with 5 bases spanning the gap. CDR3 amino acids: CASSTGETQYF. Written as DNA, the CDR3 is TGTGCCAGCAGTACAGGAGAGACCCAGTACTTC.

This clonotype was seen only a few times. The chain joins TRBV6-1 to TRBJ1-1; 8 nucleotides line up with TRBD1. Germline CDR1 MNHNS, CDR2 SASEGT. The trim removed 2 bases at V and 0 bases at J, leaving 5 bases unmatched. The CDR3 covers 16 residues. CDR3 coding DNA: TGTGCCAGCAGTGAACTGGGGGGACAGGTGAACACTGAAGCTTTCTTT. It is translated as CASSELGGQVNTEAFF.

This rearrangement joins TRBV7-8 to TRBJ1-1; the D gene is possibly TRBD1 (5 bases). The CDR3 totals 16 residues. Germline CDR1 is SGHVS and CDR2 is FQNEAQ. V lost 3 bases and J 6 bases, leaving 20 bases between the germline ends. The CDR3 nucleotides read TGTGCCAGCAGCTTGTTCACCCGGGGGGGAGTTTCTGAAGCTTTCTTT. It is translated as CASSLFTRGGVSEAFF. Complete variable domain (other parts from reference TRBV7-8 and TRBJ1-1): GAGVSQSPRYKVAKRGQDVALRCDPISGHVSLFWYQQALGQGPEFLTYFQNEAQLDKSGLPSDRFFAERPEGSVSTLKIQRTQQEDSAVYLCASSLFTRGGVSEAFFGQGTRLTVV.

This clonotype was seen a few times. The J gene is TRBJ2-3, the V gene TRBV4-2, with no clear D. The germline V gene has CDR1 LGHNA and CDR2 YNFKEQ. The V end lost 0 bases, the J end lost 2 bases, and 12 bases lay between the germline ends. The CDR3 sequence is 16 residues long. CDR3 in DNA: TGTGCCAGCAGCCAAGAGGCTACCTTTCCCACAGATACGCAGTATTTT. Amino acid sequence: CASSQEATFPTDTQYF.

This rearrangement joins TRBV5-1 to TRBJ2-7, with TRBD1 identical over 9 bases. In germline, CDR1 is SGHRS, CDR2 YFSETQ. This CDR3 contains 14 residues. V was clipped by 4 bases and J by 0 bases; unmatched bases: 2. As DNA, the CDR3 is TGCGCCAGCAGCCCACAGGGGGCCTCCTACGAGCAGTACGTC. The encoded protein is CASSPQGASYEQYV.